Following are 27 T cell receptor beta chains from one sample sequenced in a study of read filtering for tumor transcriptome and immune sequencing. From roughly 390 ng of RNA, a library with molecular barcoded alpha/delta and beta/gamma adaptors was made. MiXCR, applied by TCRdb to the reads, yields one record per CDR3 protein. This sample carries approximately 37,000 distinct CDR3 sequences, about 14% of them seen once, and the ten largest clones take roughly 18%. The sequenced sample consisted of a population of CD138-negative cells sorted from bone marrow. Receptor source: a donor over 35 with multiple myeloma.

This clonotype occurred many times. This sequence joins TRBV28 and TRBJ1-2; D call uncertain. This CDR3 comprises 15 residues. Trimming stripped 4 bases from V and 4 bases from J, with 16 bases between. Germline CDR1 reads MDHEN; CDR2 reads SYDVKM. The CDR3 bases are TGTGCCAGCAGTTATCAGGCCGGCGCGGGCTATGGCTACACCTTC. It yields the protein CASSYQAGAGYGYTF.

This clonotype has ten or more counts. A read error may be the cause here, since a much bigger clone is one base away. The chain couples TRBV29-1 to TRBJ2-1; D is unclear. This CDR3 is built from 12 residues. Germline V gives CDR1 SQVTM, CDR2 ANQGSEA. The CDR3 here is CSTCVVGNGQFF. In DNA, the CDR3 is TGCAGCACTTGCGTAGTAGGGAATGGGCAGTTCTTC.

This clonotype was found many times. The rearrangement uses TRBV18 and TRBJ2-5; no definite D call. The CDR3 totals 11 residues. Trimming removed 2 bases from V and 5 bases from J, with 3 bases in between. The germline V gene encodes CDR1 KGHSH and CDR2 LQKENI. CDR3 DNA sequence: TGTGCCAGCTCACCAATGGAGACCCAGTACTTC. Amino acids: CASSPMETQYF.

This clonotype was picked up many times. The rearrangement links TRBV4-2 to TRBJ2-3; maybe TRBD1 (6 bases). The ends were cut back, 4 bases at V and 4 bases at J, with 12 bases in the middle. The V gene's germline CDR1 is LGHNA and CDR2 YNFKEQ. CDR3 size: 14 residues. CDR3 bases: TGTGCCAGCAGCCCGGGTCAGGGGCCAGATACGCAGTATTTT. It is translated as CASSPGQGPDTQYF.

This clonotype is labeled medium-sized. The chain employs TRBV7-2 and TRBJ1-6; no definite D call. Germline V gene lookup returns CDR1 SGHTA and CDR2 FQGNSA. V was trimmed by 3 bases and J by 13 bases, leaving 19 bases between them. This CDR3 has 15 amino acids. The CDR3 region is CASSLSPRHEIPLHF. CDR3 bases: TGTGCCAGCAGCTTGAGCCCCCGCCATGAGATTCCCCTCCACTTT. Full variable domain (outside the CDR3, taken from reference TRBV7-2 and TRBJ1-6): GAGVSQSPSNKVTEKGKDVELRCDPISGHTALYWYRQSLGQGLEFLIYFQGNSAPDKSGLPSDRFSAERTGGSVSTLTIQRTQQEDSAVYLCASSLSPRHEIPLHFGNGTRLTVT.

V is TRBV6-6 and J is TRBJ2-2; 12 bases agree with TRBD1. This CDR3 has 16 amino acids. Germline CDR1 is MNHNY and CDR2 is SVGAGI (reference sequence). The ends lost 6 bases at V and 7 bases at J; junction bases unmatched: 9. CDR3 sequence: CASSQSGQGAYGELFF. CDR3 in DNA: TGTGCCAGCAGCCAATCGGGACAGGGGGCCTACGGGGAGCTGTTTTTT.

This clonotype was seen many times. The V gene is TRBV10-2, the J gene TRBJ1-2; D ambiguous. This CDR3 has 13 residues. In germline, CDR1 is WSHSY, CDR2 SAAADI. V was clipped by 4 bases and J by 6 bases, with 12 bases between them. The DNA for the CDR3 is TGCGCCAGCAGTGTTGGGCGGGAGGATGGCTACACCTTC. Protein: CASSVGREDGYTF.

This clonotype was found many times. The rearrangement links TRBV2 to TRBJ1-2; 8 nucleotides align to TRBD1. V lost 3 bases and J lost 3; bases outside the gene matches: 6. Germline V lookup: CDR1 SNHLY, CDR2 FYNNEI. The CDR3 has 15 amino acids. The CDR3 DNA reads as TGTGCCAGCAGTGACTCGGACAGGGCGTACTATGGCTACACCTTC. This codes for CASSDSDRAYYGYTF.

This clonotype was counted only a few times. The rearrangement links TRBV3-1 to TRBJ2-1; 10 bases line up with TRBD2. Per the germline V gene, CDR1 is LGHDT and CDR2 is YNNKEL (reference sequence). The V and J ends lost 1 base and 7 bases, in that order; junction bases with no gene match: 4. The CDR3 covers 15 residues. For the CDR3, the DNA is TGTGCCAGCAGCCAAGTGCCAGCGGGGGGGAATGAGCAGTTCTTC. Translating gives CASSQVPAGGNEQFF.

This clonotype was detected many times. V usage is TRBV30 and J usage is TRBJ2-2; TRBD1 matches at 9 bases. V shed 3 bases, J shed 3 bases, and the junction held 5 bases outside the gene matches. Germline CDR1 and CDR2: GTSNPN and SVGIG (reference sequence). The CDR3 has 15 residues. The CDR3 DNA reads as TGTGCCTGGAGGGACCGGGACAGGGACACCGGGGAGCTGTTTTTT. Its protein is CAWRDRDRDTGELFF.

This chain links TRBV7-9 with TRBJ2-3, with D unclear. The CDR3 has 14 amino acids. In germline, CDR1 is SEHNR, CDR2 FQNEAQ (reference sequence). Trimming took 5 bases from V and 1 from J, leaving 10 bases between them. Here the CDR3 DNA reads TGTGCCAGCAGCCACGACACCCGCACAGATACGCAGTATTTT. Translating gives CASSHDTRTDTQYF.

This clonotype came up many times. The V and J genes are TRBV3-1 and TRBJ1-5; 8 bases fit TRBD1. V gave up 1 base and J gave up 6 bases; unmatched junction bases: 8. Germline CDR1 and CDR2: LGHDT and YNNKEL (reference sequence). The CDR3 is made up of 16 amino acids. CDR3 sequence: CASSQVPGQEGQPQHF. The CDR3 DNA reads as TGTGCCAGCAGCCAAGTCCCGGGACAGGAGGGTCAGCCCCAGCATTTT.

As concerns this clonotype: A much larger clone is a single base away; this may be a read error. The V call is TRBV5-4, the J call TRBJ2-7, with TRBD1 matching 11 bases. The CDR3 spans 15 residues. CDR1 and CDR2 (germline): SGHNT, YYREEE (reference sequence). The chain's CDR3 is CASSRGQGAPYEQYF. In DNA form, the CDR3 reads TGCGCCAGCAGCAGAGGACAGGGGGCGCCCTACGAGCAGTACTTC.

This clonotype was counted ten times or more. The chain links TRBV7-2 to TRBJ2-7; 8 nucleotides agree with TRBD1. V lost 0 bases to trimming and J lost 4 bases; unmatched junction nucleotides: 5. CDR1 SGHTA and CDR2 FQGNSA come from the germline V gene. The CDR3 is made up of 15 amino acids. CDR3 sequence: CASSLASGQGYEQYF. The CDR3 bases are TGTGCCAGCAGCTTAGCAAGTGGACAGGGTTACGAGCAGTACTTC. The variable domain in full, completed from reference TRBV7-2 and TRBJ2-7, reads GAGVSQSPSNKVTEKGKDVELRCDPISGHTALYWYRQSLGQGLEFLIYFQGNSAPDKSGLPSDRFSAERTGGSVSTLTIQRTQQEDSAVYLCASSLASGQGYEQYFGPGTRLTVT.

Remarks on this clonotype: The missing conserved phenylalanine or tryptophan at the end of this CDR3 makes a read error likely. The chain links TRBV7-8 to TRBJ1-6; no clear D. The length of the CDR3 is 13 residues. Germline CDR1 and CDR2: SGHVS and FQNEAQ. The V end was cut by 3 bases, the J end by 6 bases, with 6 bases between. This CDR3 is CASSFNTNSPLHL. The CDR3 nucleotides read TGTGCCAGCAGCTTTAATACTAATTCACCCCTCCACTTA.

This clonotype was counted between two and nine times. Given a much more abundant clone one base away, this may be a read error. This chain links TRBV10-3 with TRBJ2-7; a weak D match, TRBD2 (5 bases). This CDR3 region has 14 residues. The germline gives CDR1 ENHRY, CDR2 SYGVKD. CDR3 sequence: CAIGDPPGTYEQYF. The CDR3 region has the DNA TGTGCCATCGGTGACCCTCCCGGGACCTACGAGCAGTACTTC.

As concerns this clonotype: This sequence may be a read error, since a much larger clone differs from it by one base. This CDR3 is CAWSDQGFGQYF. Here the CDR3 DNA reads TGTGCCTGGAGTGACCAGGGGTTCGGGCAGTACTTC. This chain links TRBV30 with TRBJ2-7, with D possibly being TRBD1 (6 bases). This CDR3 is built from 12 residues. CDR1 GTSNPN and CDR2 SVGIG come from the germline V gene (reference sequence). Trimming stripped 1 base from V and 9 bases from J, with 13 bases between.

J is TRBJ1-2 and V is TRBV12-3 or TRBV12-4; no reliable D call. This CDR3 contains 12 residues. V lost 6 bases, J lost 3 bases, and 8 bases lay in between. CDR3 sequence reads: CASSSEDYGYTF. The CDR3 coding sequence is TGTGCCAGCAGCTCAGAGGACTATGGCTACACCTTC.

As for this clonotype: A read error is likely here: a far larger clone is one base away. The chain couples TRBV27 to TRBJ1-6; 7 bases are shared with TRBD1. Germline-derived CDR1 and CDR2 are MNHEY and SMNVEV (reference sequence). This CDR3 has 12 amino acids. The CDR3 here is CASAGGQNEVFF. DNA of the CDR3: TGTGCCAGCGCTGGGGGACAGAATGAAGTTTTCTTT.

The chain is built from TRBV30 and TRBJ2-3; TRBD2 is a possible D gene (7 bases). Germline CDR1 GTSNPN, CDR2 SVGIG (reference sequence). V was pared by 4 bases and J by 4 bases, with 18 bases between. This CDR3 spans 15 amino acids. As DNA, the CDR3 is TGTGCCTGGACCAGGGGCGCTAGCGGTCCAGATACGCAGTATTTT. It yields the protein CAWTRGASGPDTQYF. The whole variable domain, remainder taken from reference TRBV30 and TRBJ2-3, is SQTIHQWPATLVQPVGSPLSLECTVEGTSNPNLYWYRQAAGRGLQLLFYSVGIGQISSEVPQNLSASRPQDRQFILSSKKLLLSDSGFYLCAWTRGASGPDTQYFGPGTRLTVL.

This clonotype came up many times. This chain connects TRBV7-2 to TRBJ1-2; the match to TRBD1 covers 8 bases. This CDR3 spans 14 amino acids. The germline CDR1 and CDR2 sequences are SGHTA and FQGNSA. Unmatched junction bases numbered 10, after V lost 5 bases and J lost 8 bases. The CDR3 bases are TGTGCCAGCAGCATGTATCCGGGACAGGCCGGCTACACCTTC. Translated, it gives CASSMYPGQAGYTF. The complete variable domain, with remaining parts taken from reference TRBV7-2 and TRBJ1-2, reads GAGVSQSPSNKVTEKGKDVELRCDPISGHTALYWYRQSLGQGLEFLIYFQGNSAPDKSGLPSDRFSAERTGGSVSTLTIQRTQQEDSAVYLCASSMYPGQAGYTFGSGTRLTVV.

On this clonotype: This could be a read error, since a much larger clone is one nucleotide away. The V call is TRBV3-1, the J call TRBJ2-5; D not certain. Germline V gene sequence: CDR1 LGHDT, CDR2 YNNKEL (reference sequence). CDR3 length: 12 amino acids. CDR3 in amino acids: CASSQEGETLYF. The CDR3 DNA is TGTGCCAGCAGCCAAGAAGGTGAGACCCTGTACTTC.

This clonotype is medium-sized by share. The chain is built from TRBV27 and TRBJ2-1, with TRBD2 identical over 8 bases. Germline lookup yields CDR1 MNHEY and CDR2 SMNVEV (reference sequence). The CDR3 totals 19 residues. Trimming took 5 bases from V and 0 from J; bases not matched to a gene: 15. The CDR3 protein is CASSPNGGPGGRSYNEQFF. CDR3 nucleotides: TGTGCCAGCAGTCCCAACGGAGGCCCGGGGGGGCGCTCCTACAATGAGCAGTTCTTC.

Ten or more counts support this clonotype. This chain uses TRBV20-1 with TRBJ2-7; D possibly corresponds to TRBD2 (6 bases). CDR1 and CDR2 from the germline V gene are DFQATT and SNEGSKA (reference sequence). V shed 5 bases and J shed 0 bases, with 11 bases lying between them. This CDR3 comprises 13 residues. CDR3 nucleotides: TGCAGTGCTGCGGGACCCCGCTCCTACGAGCAGTACTTC. Protein sequence: CSAAGPRSYEQYF.

Points on this clonotype: Being one base from a much bigger clone, this may be a read error. This rearrangement joins TRBV29-1 to TRBJ2-5, with D perhaps matching TRBD2 (6 bases). Germline values: CDR1 SQVTM, CDR2 ANQGSEA. CDR3 length: 11 residues. The CDR3 region has the DNA TGCGGCGTTGGGGGGAAAGAGACCCAGTACTTC. The encoded protein is CGVGGKETQYF.

This clonotype appeared many times. The chain joins TRBV6-2 or TRBV6-3 to TRBJ2-2; 9 nucleotides agree with TRBD2. The CDR3 covers 19 residues. In germline, CDR1 is MNHEY, CDR2 SVGEGT. V shed 0 bases and J 2 bases; nucleotides not matched to a gene: 10. The CDR3 bases are TGTGCCAGCAGTTACTCGAGGCTAGCGGGGAATATAAACACCGGGGAGCTGTTTTTT. This sequence encodes CASSYSRLAGNINTGELFF.

This clonotype was detected many times. The chain is built from TRBV7-9 and TRBJ2-2, with D hard to call. The CDR3 has 15 residues. V was shortened by 5 bases and J by 2 bases, with 12 bases between the two germline ends. The germline V gene encodes CDR1 SEHNR and CDR2 FQNEAQ (reference sequence). This chain's CDR3 is CASSPTGPNTGELFF. CDR3 bases: TGTGCCAGCAGCCCCACCGGACCTAACACCGGGGAGCTGTTTTTT.